This TCR beta chain originates from a study of cytomegalovirus exposure and HLA in healthy donors. The CDR3 sequence is 15 residues long. With 3 bases clipped from V and 3 bases from J, the junction kept 4 bases outside the gene matches. Germline V gene data show CDR1 as LGHNT and CDR2 as FRNRAP. Whole-study results and caveats: Later, an analysis found that common viral pathogens appeared to be linked with several of the most significant clusters. Later analysis demonstrated an association between a missense DCLRE1C variant and TCR beta V- and J-gene trimming.

PCR primers comprised 60 Vbeta and 13 Jbeta primers. Only in-frame clones appear in the TCRdb table, and some are missing; sequencing was by immunoSEQ multiplex PCR. Of around 100,000 clones in the sample, almost 70% were seen once. In regard to this clone: Its antigen remains unknown. Other DNA sequences within the sample encode an identical CDR3.

Whereas donors were nominally healthy upon sampling, unrecorded immune exposures were probable. The material sequenced was PBMCs. The origin of this receptor is a young man in good health and CMV-seropositive. The chain employs TRBV12-5 and TRBJ2-3; TRBD2 matches 9 bases. CDR3 protein: CASGLGGGGTDTQYF. The CDR3 DNA is TGTGCTAGTGGTTTAGGCGGGGGGGGGACAGATACGCAGTATTTT.